The rows below give T cell receptor beta chains drawn from one sample of a study of blood T cell repertoires in COVID-19. The protocol was immunoSEQ multiplex PCR, while the TCRdb copy is restricted to in-frame clones and leaves out a portion. The sample holds over 90,000 clones, around 86% seen once. The sequenced material came from peripheral blood. All receptors derive from a man aged 50 or older with active or convalescent COVID-19. The CDR3 runs from the conserved cysteine through the conserved F or W. The D gene is left open where the match is weak. Some rows have no size entry. The others give once, few or many, or a class for an expanded clone.

j_call: TRBJ1-1
clone_size: once
v_call: TRBV5-1
d_call: TRBD1
cdr3_aa: CASSRTGLVDEAFF
cdr3_nt: TGCGCCAGCAGCCGGACAGGGCTGGTTGATGAAGCTTTCTTT

j_call: TRBJ2-1
clone_size: NA
v_call: TRBV11-3
d_call: TRBD2
cdr3_aa: CASSLGLEVEQFF
cdr3_nt: TGTGCCAGCAGTCTTGGACTAGAAGTAGAGCAGTTCTTC

j_call: TRBJ1-1
clone_size: NA
v_call: TRBV6-5
d_call: NA
cdr3_aa: CASRAAQGPDTEAFF
cdr3_nt: TGTGCCAGCAGAGCAGCCCAGGGGCCTGACACTGAAGCTTTCTTT

j_call: TRBJ2-1
clone_size: NA
v_call: TRBV18
d_call: NA
cdr3_aa: CASSPRYGTLGDNEQFF
cdr3_nt: TGTGCCAGCTCACCACGATATGGAACCCTCGGGGACAATGAGCAGTTCTTC

j_call: TRBJ1-5
clone_size: NA
v_call: TRBV11-2
d_call: TRBD1
cdr3_aa: CASSSPGQGAHSNQPQHF
cdr3_nt: TGTGCCAGCAGCTCTCCGGGACAGGGAGCCCATAGCAATCAGCCCCAGCATTTT

j_call: TRBJ2-5
clone_size: NA
v_call: TRBV6-1
d_call: NA
cdr3_aa: CASSDTGGRETQYF
cdr3_nt: TGTGCCAGCAGTGATACGGGGGGCCGTGAGACCCAGTACTTC

j_call: TRBJ1-3
clone_size: NA
v_call: TRBV2
d_call: TRBD1
cdr3_aa: CASSQGTGGSGNTIYF
cdr3_nt: TGTGCCAGCAGCCAAGGGACAGGGGGTTCTGGAAACACCATATATTTT

j_call: TRBJ1-4
clone_size: NA
v_call: TRBV2
d_call: TRBD1
cdr3_aa: CASQGQGGEKLFF
cdr3_nt: TGTGCCAGTCAGGGACAGGGAGGTGAAAAACTGTTTTTT

j_call: TRBJ2-1
clone_size: NA
v_call: TRBV4-3
d_call: NA
cdr3_aa: CASSQTLIFNEQFF
cdr3_nt: TGCGCCAGCAGCCAAACATTAATCTTCAATGAGCAGTTCTTC

j_call: TRBJ1-3
clone_size: NA
v_call: TRBV7-8
d_call: NA
cdr3_aa: CASSLPPGAGLYSGNTIYF
cdr3_nt: TGTGCCAGCAGCTTACCCCCTGGTGCAGGGCTTTACTCTGGAAACACCATATATTTT

j_call: TRBJ2-3
clone_size: NA
v_call: TRBV3-1/TRBV3-2
d_call: TRBD2
cdr3_aa: CASSQSSGGYTDTQYF
cdr3_nt: TGTGCCAGCAGCCAAAGTAGCGGGGGGTACACAGATACGCAGTATTTT

j_call: TRBJ1-2
clone_size: few
v_call: TRBV6-1
d_call: TRBD1
cdr3_aa: CASSEQGANYGYTF
cdr3_nt: TGTGCCAGCAGTGAACAGGGGGCCAACTATGGCTACACCTTC

j_call: TRBJ1-4
clone_size: few
v_call: TRBV11-2
d_call: NA
cdr3_aa: CASSSLQGREKLFF
cdr3_nt: TGTGCCAGCAGCTCGCTACAGGGCCGGGAAAAACTGTTTTTT

j_call: TRBJ1-6
clone_size: NA
v_call: TRBV11-2
d_call: NA
cdr3_aa: CASSKENSPLHF
cdr3_nt: TGTGCCAGCAGTAAGGAGAATTCACCCCTCCACTTT

j_call: TRBJ1-2
clone_size: once
v_call: TRBV27
d_call: NA
cdr3_aa: CASSWRQNYGYTF
cdr3_nt: TGTGCCAGCAGTTGGAGGCAGAACTATGGCTACACCTTC

j_call: TRBJ2-5
clone_size: few
v_call: TRBV25-1
d_call: TRBD2
cdr3_aa: CASSERGGDETQYF
cdr3_nt: TGTGCCAGCAGTGAGCGGGGGGGGGACGAGACCCAGTACTTC

j_call: TRBJ1-4
clone_size: NA
v_call: TRBV15
d_call: TRBD1
cdr3_aa: CATSRERPGGGEKLFF
cdr3_nt: TGTGCCACCAGCAGAGAGCGTCCAGGGGGAGGCGAAAAACTGTTTTTT

j_call: TRBJ2-1
clone_size: NA
v_call: TRBV19
d_call: TRBD2
cdr3_aa: CASTVAGGTYNEQFF
cdr3_nt: TGTGCCAGTACCGTAGCGGGGGGCACCTACAATGAGCAGTTCTTC

j_call: TRBJ2-3
clone_size: NA
v_call: TRBV18
d_call: NA
cdr3_aa: CASSSGDTQYF
cdr3_nt: TGTGCCAGCTCCTCGGGGGATACGCAGTATTTT

j_call: TRBJ2-1
clone_size: NA
v_call: TRBV6-5
d_call: NA
cdr3_aa: CASTRRGGVEQFF
cdr3_nt: TGTGCCAGCACCCGTAGGGGGGGTGTTGAGCAGTTCTTC

j_call: TRBJ2-4
clone_size: NA
v_call: TRBV7-2
d_call: NA
cdr3_aa: CASSLARTVAKNIQYF
cdr3_nt: TGTGCCAGCAGCTTAGCACGGACAGTAGCCAAAAACATTCAGTACTTC

j_call: TRBJ1-3
clone_size: NA
v_call: TRBV24-1
d_call: TRBD1
cdr3_aa: CATSTADRPTTIYF
cdr3_nt: TGTGCCACCAGCACTGCGGACAGGCCCACCACCATATATTTT

j_call: TRBJ2-2
clone_size: NA
v_call: TRBV6-4
d_call: NA
cdr3_aa: CASTASANTGELFF
cdr3_nt: TGTGCCAGCACGGCTAGCGCGAACACCGGGGAGCTGTTTTTT

j_call: TRBJ1-2
clone_size: once
v_call: TRBV6-4
d_call: TRBD1
cdr3_aa: CASRRLDRADYGYTF
cdr3_nt: TGTGCCAGCAGACGCTTAGACAGGGCCGACTATGGCTACACCTTC

j_call: TRBJ1-3
clone_size: NA
v_call: TRBV30
d_call: NA
cdr3_aa: CAWRMGAAGNTIYF
cdr3_nt: TGTGCCTGGAGGATGGGGGCGGCTGGAAACACCATATATTTT

j_call: TRBJ1-4
clone_size: NA
v_call: TRBV29-1
d_call: NA
cdr3_aa: CSVERQALNEKLFF
cdr3_nt: TGCAGCGTCGAACGACAGGCCCTTAATGAAAAACTGTTTTTT

j_call: TRBJ2-3
clone_size: NA
v_call: TRBV10-3
d_call: TRBD1
cdr3_aa: CAISGTGLSGTDTQYF
cdr3_nt: TGTGCCATCAGTGGGACAGGTCTATCAGGCACAGATACGCAGTATTTT

j_call: TRBJ2-5
clone_size: NA
v_call: TRBV20-1
d_call: TRBD1
cdr3_aa: CSANDREETQYF
cdr3_nt: TGCAGTGCTAATGACAGGGAAGAGACCCAGTACTTC

j_call: TRBJ2-5
clone_size: NA
v_call: TRBV28
d_call: NA
cdr3_aa: CASTSQETQYF
cdr3_nt: TGTGCCAGCACCTCTCAAGAGACCCAGTACTTC

j_call: TRBJ2-6
clone_size: NA
v_call: TRBV6-5
d_call: NA
cdr3_aa: CASSYDGAAGANVLTF
cdr3_nt: TGTGCCAGCAGTTATGATGGGGCGGCGGGGGCCAACGTCCTGACTTTC

j_call: TRBJ1-2
clone_size: NA
v_call: TRBV7-2
d_call: TRBD1
cdr3_aa: CASSSPPGTDGYTF
cdr3_nt: TGTGCCAGCAGCTCTCCACCGGGGACAGACGGCTACACCTTC

j_call: TRBJ1-5
clone_size: NA
v_call: TRBV4-1
d_call: TRBD1
cdr3_aa: CASSQQGGNQPQHF
cdr3_nt: TGCGCCAGCAGCCAGCAGGGGGGCAATCAGCCCCAGCATTTT

j_call: TRBJ1-5
clone_size: NA
v_call: TRBV15
d_call: TRBD1
cdr3_aa: CATSLGQGVQPQHF
cdr3_nt: TGTGCCACCAGCTTGGGACAGGGGGTTCAGCCCCAGCATTTT

j_call: TRBJ2-1
clone_size: NA
v_call: TRBV4-2
d_call: TRBD1
cdr3_aa: CASSQGAQIRQGRSNEQFF
cdr3_nt: TGTGCCAGCAGCCAAGGGGCCCAGATCCGACAGGGGCGAAGCAATGAGCAGTTCTTC

j_call: TRBJ2-5
clone_size: NA
v_call: TRBV2
d_call: TRBD2
cdr3_aa: CASSVGAAGGPETQYF
cdr3_nt: TGTGCCAGCAGTGTTGGGGCAGCGGGGGGGCCAGAGACCCAGTACTTC

j_call: TRBJ2-3
clone_size: NA
v_call: TRBV3-1/TRBV3-2
d_call: TRBD2
cdr3_aa: CASSTSSGGAGDTQYF
cdr3_nt: TGTGCCAGCAGCACATCTAGCGGGGGGGCAGGAGATACGCAGTATTTT

j_call: TRBJ1-6
clone_size: NA
v_call: TRBV28
d_call: NA
cdr3_aa: CASSSRGYNSPLHF
cdr3_nt: TGTGCCAGCAGTTCCAGGGGCTATAATTCACCCCTCCACTTT